The 28 T cell receptor beta chains given below trace back to one sample, sequenced in a study of blood T cell repertoires in COVID-19. This table comes from immunoSEQ multiplex PCR, and its TCRdb copy is limited to in-frame clones, with some not included. The profile covers some 250,000 clones, with around 86% appearing a single time and around 2.9% taken by the ten largest. The sequencing input was peripheral blood. The receptors come from a woman in her 30s who had recovered from COVID-19.

This sequence joins TRBV12-3 or TRBV12-4 and TRBJ2-7, with 7 bases that match TRBD1. CDR3 size: 13 residues. V was clipped by 7 bases and J by 2 bases; unmatched bases: 5. CDR3 coding DNA: TGTGCCAGCACCCCGACAGGGACCTACGAGCAGTACTTC. It translates to CASTPTGTYEQYF.

This chain links TRBV3-1 (or the pseudogene TRBV3-2) with TRBJ2-5, with 11 bases lining up with TRBD2. CDR1 LGHDT and CDR2 YNNKEL come from the germline V gene (reference sequence). CDR3 length: 17 residues. V shed 4 bases, J shed 0 bases, and the junction held 7 bases outside the gene matches. CDR3 sequence: CASSLGPSGGYQETQYF. The DNA for the CDR3 is TGTGCCAGCAGCCTAGGCCCTAGCGGGGGGTACCAAGAGACCCAGTACTTC.

V and J are TRBV21-1 and TRBJ1-2; the D segment call TRBD1 is taken from the table without a DNA check. TRBV21-1 is described as a pseudogene. The CDR3 has 15 amino acids. The CDR3 here is CARGQSLFFNYGYTF. CDR3 in DNA: TGTGCCCGCGGACAGAGCTTATTTTTTAACTATGGCTACACCTTC.

This clone was recorded a few times. The J gene is TRBJ1-3, the V gene TRBV10-3, with TRBD1 identical over 9 bases. V gave up 6 bases and J gave up 5 bases; unmatched junction bases: 8. The CDR3 extends over 15 amino acids. Germline loops: CDR1 ENHRY, CDR2 SYGVKD. The CDR3 region has the DNA TGTGCCATCAGGTCACTGGGACAGGGAAGAAACACCATATATTTT. It is translated as CAIRSLGQGRNTIYF.

The V gene is TRBV30, the J gene TRBJ2-1, with D maybe TRBD2 (5 bases). CDR3 size: 13 residues. The V gene's germline CDR1 is GTSNPN and CDR2 SVGIG (reference sequence). Trimming pared 3 bases from V and 4 bases from J, leaving 10 bases between. The CDR3 region has the DNA TGTGCCTGGAGAGAGACTAATTACAATGAGCAGTTCTTC. Translated, it gives CAWRETNYNEQFF.

The chain recombines TRBV9 with TRBJ2-2; 8 bases are a match to TRBD2. Germline V CDR1 and CDR2: SGDLS, YYNGEE. V dropped 0 bases and J dropped 7; count of bases not matched to a gene: 5. The CDR3 runs 15 residues. This CDR3 is CASSVEQAGVGELFF. In nucleotides, the CDR3 is TGTGCCAGCAGCGTAGAACAAGCGGGGGTCGGGGAGCTGTTTTTT.

In its sample, this clone was seen once. The chain joins TRBV9 to TRBJ1-2, with TRBD1 identical over 9 bases. The germline gives CDR1 SGDLS, CDR2 YYNGEE. V lost 0 bases and J lost 4; bases outside the gene matches: 4. The CDR3 contains 15 residues. The CDR3 region is CASSVGTGETYGYTF. For the CDR3, the DNA is TGTGCCAGCAGCGTAGGGACAGGGGAGACCTATGGCTACACCTTC. Drawing the rest from reference TRBV9 and TRBJ1-2, the complete variable domain is DSGVTQTPKHLITATGQRVTLRCSPRSGDLSVYWYQQSLDQGLQFLIQYYNGEERAKGNILERFSAQQFPDLHSELNLSSLELGDSALYFCASSVGTGETYGYTFGSGTRLTVV.

The chain has TRBV9 and TRBJ1-2, with 7 bases identical to TRBD1. Germline V gives CDR1 SGDLS, CDR2 YYNGEE. This CDR3 has 13 residues. The ends lost 4 bases at V and 7 bases at J; junction bases unmatched: 7. The CDR3 reads CASSFEGGSGYTF. The CDR3 region has the DNA TGTGCCAGCAGCTTTGAAGGGGGCTCTGGCTACACCTTC.

The rearrangement uses TRBV5-5 and TRBJ1-2, with TRBD1 matching 7 bases. V trimming: 0 bases; J trimming: 2 bases; junction bases outside the gene matches: 4. CDR3 length: 15 residues. Germline assignment: CDR1 SGHKS and CDR2 YYEKEE (reference sequence). CDR3 protein: CASSLGGGGNYGYTF. The CDR3 coding sequence is TGTGCCAGCAGCTTGGGAGGGGGCGGGAACTATGGCTACACCTTC.

The chain recombines TRBV19 with TRBJ2-5, with D possibly matching TRBD2 (6 bases). Germline-derived CDR1 and CDR2 are LNHDA and SQIVND (reference sequence). Trimming cost V 6 bases and J 1 base, with 15 bases left between them. This CDR3 has 15 residues. This CDR3 is CASRVGGSLQETQYF. The CDR3 nucleotides read TGTGCCAGTAGGGTGGGAGGCAGCCTCCAAGAGACCCAGTACTTC.

Only a few counts were recorded for this clone. J is TRBJ1-2 and V is TRBV4-1; TRBD1 might be the D (5 bases). Germline loops: CDR1 MGHRA, CDR2 YSYEKL. V lost 1 base, J lost 8 bases, and 14 bases lay in between. The CDR3 extends over 14 amino acids. Written as DNA, the CDR3 is TGCGCCAGCAGCCAAGGGGGCAGGGTGGAAGGCTACACCTTC. This gives the protein CASSQGGRVEGYTF.

The chain has TRBV9 and TRBJ2-5; 14 bases fit TRBD2. This CDR3 has 15 residues. Germline V gene lookup returns CDR1 SGDLS and CDR2 YYNGEE. J lost 2 bases, V lost 7 bases, and 4 bases had no gene match. The CDR3 loop is CASSRTSGGQETQYF. CDR3 DNA sequence: TGTGCCAGCTCCCGGACTAGCGGGGGGCAAGAGACCCAGTACTTC.

V is TRBV6-5 and J is TRBJ2-5; 9 bases line up with TRBD2. CDR3 length equals 16 residues. J was trimmed by 3 bases and V by 4 bases; bases with no gene match: 9. Germline V lookup: CDR1 MNHEY, CDR2 SVGAGI. The CDR3 protein is CASSSTPGLAEETQYF. As DNA, the CDR3 is TGTGCCAGCAGTTCAACTCCGGGACTAGCCGAAGAGACCCAGTACTTC.

The V call is TRBV19, the J call TRBJ2-3, with TRBD1 as a possible D gene (5 bases). CDR1 and CDR2 from the germline V gene are LNHDA and SQIVND (reference sequence). V was clipped by 3 bases and J by 3 bases, with 10 bases between them. CDR3 length equals 14 residues. This chain's CDR3 is CASSITGETDTQYF. The CDR3 coding sequence is TGTGCCAGTAGTATTACAGGAGAAACAGATACGCAGTATTTT.

This clone was seen only once. The rearrangement joins TRBV5-4 to TRBJ1-1; 9 bases are shared with TRBD1. This CDR3 has 14 amino acids. Germline-derived CDR1 and CDR2 are SGHNT and YYREEE (reference sequence). After removal of 4 bases from V and 4 bases from J, the junction contained 5 bases not matched to a gene. Here the CDR3 reads CASSLGTGFTEAFF. Here the CDR3 DNA reads TGTGCCAGCAGCCTAGGGACAGGGTTCACTGAAGCTTTCTTT.

The chain combines TRBV2 with TRBJ2-3; 16 nucleotides match TRBD2. Germline values: CDR1 SNHLY, CDR2 FYNNEI. The V and J ends lost 4 bases and 2 bases, in that order; junction bases with no gene match: 6. The CDR3 contains 18 residues. Here the CDR3 DNA reads TGTGCCAGCAGTGCACTGGGACTAGCGGGGGGGCCCACAGATACGCAGTATTTT. It is translated as CASSALGLAGGPTDTQYF.

The chain recombines TRBV19 with TRBJ2-3, with D tentatively TRBD2 (5 bases). This CDR3 contains 14 residues. Looked up from germline, CDR1 is LNHDA and CDR2 is SQIVND (reference sequence). V was clipped by 6 bases and J by 3 bases, with 13 bases between them. The CDR3 protein is CASRSMGVTDTQYF. The DNA of the CDR3 is TGTGCCAGTAGGAGCATGGGAGTAACAGATACGCAGTATTTT. Variable domain in full (rest from reference TRBV19 and TRBJ2-3): DGGITQSPKYLFRKEGQNVTLSCEQNLNHDAMYWYRQDPGQGLRLIYYSQIVNDFQKGDIAEGYSVSREKKESFPLTVTSAQKNPTAFYLCASRSMGVTDTQYFGPGTRLTVL.

V is TRBV2 and J is TRBJ2-2; maybe TRBD2 (6 bases). Germline CDR1 SNHLY, CDR2 FYNNEI. The CDR3 has 14 residues. The ends were cut back, 6 bases at V and 1 base at J, with 9 bases in the middle. Here the CDR3 DNA reads TGTGCCAGCAGGTGGGGGGTGAACACCGGGGAGCTGTTTTTT. It codes for CASRWGVNTGELFF. The whole variable domain, remainder taken from reference TRBV2 and TRBJ2-2, is EPEVTQTPSHQVTQMGQEVILRCVPISNHLYFYWYRQILGQKVEFLVSFYNNEISEKSEIFDDQFSVERPDGSNFTLKIRSTKLEDSAMYFCASRWGVNTGELFFGEGSRLTVL.

V and J are TRBV5-1 and TRBJ1-6, with 10 bases identical to TRBD1. Trimming took 0 bases from V and 8 from J; bases not matched to a gene: 2. This CDR3 contains 15 residues. Germline CDR1 and CDR2: SGHRS and YFSETQ. For the CDR3, the DNA is TGCGCCAGCAGCTTGGGAGGGACAGGGGATTCACCCCTCCACTTT. This translates into CASSLGGTGDSPLHF.

This clone was seen a few times. Other DNA sequences of this sample code for an identical CDR3. V usage is TRBV7-2 and J usage is TRBJ1-4; 7 positions agree with TRBD1. The CDR3 totals 13 residues. The V segment lost 5 bases and the J segment 8 bases; nucleotides outside the gene matches: 5. CDR1 is SGHTA, CDR2 FQGNSA, per germline. The chain's CDR3 is CASSPGGREKLFF. Here the CDR3 DNA reads TGTGCCAGCAGCCCAGGGGGGCGCGAAAAACTGTTTTTT.

The V call is TRBV7-2, the J call TRBJ1-1; D is perhaps TRBD1 (6 bases). Trimming removed 5 bases from V and 3 bases from J, with 22 bases in between. Per germline, CDR1 SGHTA and CDR2 FQGNSA. CDR3 length: 17 residues. DNA of the CDR3: TGTGCCAGCAGCCGTAGTATCCGTACAGGGTCGGACACTGAAGCTTTCTTT. Translated, it gives CASSRSIRTGSDTEAFF.

The chain has TRBV29-1 and TRBJ2-1; 7 bases line up with TRBD2. The germline CDR1 and CDR2 sequences are SQVTM and ANQGSEA. CDR3 length equals 12 residues. The CDR3 nucleotides are TGCAGAACGGGGGGACCCTACAATGAGCAGTTCTTC. Translation: CRTGGPYNEQFF.

The rearrangement joins TRBV6-5 to TRBJ2-3; TRBD2 matches at 7 bases. There are 14 residues in the CDR3. Germline values: CDR1 MNHEY, CDR2 SVGAGI. V dropped 8 bases and J dropped 5; count of bases not matched to a gene: 10. CDR3 loop: CASGLEGKGDTQYF. CDR3 DNA sequence: TGTGCCAGCGGACTAGAGGGGAAGGGAGATACGCAGTATTTT.

The chain is built from TRBV13 and TRBJ2-3, with no clear D. This CDR3 spans 16 amino acids. V shed 5 bases and J shed 1 base, with 16 bases lying between them. Germline V gives CDR1 PRHDT, CDR2 FYEKMQ (reference sequence). CDR3 sequence: CASSPATALGTDTQYF. In DNA form, the CDR3 reads TGTGCCAGCAGCCCCGCTACAGCACTGGGCACAGATACGCAGTATTTT. The whole variable domain, filled in from reference TRBV13 and TRBJ2-3, reads AAGVIQSPRHLIKEKRETATLKCYPIPRHDTVYWYQQGPGQDPQFLISFYEKMQSDKGSIPDRFSAQQFSDYHSELNMSSLELGDSALYFCASSPATALGTDTQYFGPGTRLTVL.

This sequence joins TRBV28 and TRBJ1-2; TRBD1 agrees at 8 bases. V gave up 6 bases and J gave up 7 bases; unmatched junction bases: 7. This CDR3 comprises 13 residues. The V gene's germline CDR1 is MDHEN and CDR2 SYDVKM. The CDR3 DNA reads TGTGCCAGCAGCCCGGGACAGGATCCTGGCTACACCTTC. Protein sequence: CASSPGQDPGYTF.

In the case of this clone: Distinct nucleotide sequences in the sample also encode this CDR3. The chain is built from TRBV7-3 and TRBJ2-1, with no clear D. The CDR3 loop spans 13 amino acids. V shed 2 bases and J shed 4 bases, with 6 bases lying between them. Germline values: CDR1 SGHTA, CDR2 FQGTGA. The CDR3 loop reads CASSLGQYNEQFF. CDR3 in DNA: TGTGCCAGCAGCTTAGGGCAGTACAATGAGCAGTTCTTC.

J is TRBJ1-1 and V is TRBV25-1; TRBD1 aligns across 9 bases. The CDR3 is 14 residues long. With V trimmed by 8 bases and J by 1 base, 5 bases remained unmatched. Germline CDR1 reads MGHDK; CDR2 reads SYGVNS. The CDR3 spells CASSLTGGNTEAFF. DNA for the CDR3: TGTGCCAGCTCTCTGACAGGGGGGAACACTGAAGCTTTCTTT.

The chain uses TRBV6-1 and TRBJ2-7, with D hard to call. The CDR3 consists of 13 residues. Germline CDR1 reads MNHNS; CDR2 reads SASEGT. V gave up 2 bases and J gave up 4 bases, with 9 bases separating them. The CDR3, as DNA: TGTGCCAGCAGTGAATCAACAGCATACGAGCAGTACTTC. This sequence encodes CASSESTAYEQYF.